This is a list of T cell receptor beta chains from one sample in a study of control samples from healthy donors and cancer patients. The method was immunoSEQ multiplex PCR; TCRdb's version includes in-frame clones alone and lacks a portion of them. The data show under 30,000 clones, 65% to 80% seen once. Specimen: PBMCs. The receptors were gathered from a man aged 55 to 70 with head and neck cancer. CDR3s include the opening cysteine and the closing phenylalanine or tryptophan. The order of the fields is D gene, V gene, J gene, clone size, CDR3 DNA, CDR3 protein. D genes are given only for firm matches. Size is stated for part of the rows, as once, few or many counts, or as a class when the clone is expanded.

D gene: TRBD1
V gene: TRBV5-1
J gene: TRBJ1-3
clone size: .
CDR3 DNA: TGCGCCAGCCGGGATGGGACAGGGGGCGGAAACACCATATATTTT
CDR3 protein: CASRDGTGGGNTIYF

D gene: .
V gene: TRBV5-1
J gene: TRBJ1-2
clone size: .
CDR3 DNA: TGCGCCAGCAGTGAAGGAGTCTATGGCTACACCTTC
CDR3 protein: CASSEGVYGYTF

D gene: .
V gene: TRBV16
J gene: TRBJ2-7
clone size: .
CDR3 DNA: TGTGCCAGCAGCCAAGCCCTCCTAACGGGGACCTACGAGCAGTACTTC
CDR3 protein: CASSQALLTGTYEQYF

D gene: TRBD1
V gene: TRBV5-1
J gene: TRBJ1-2
clone size: .
CDR3 DNA: TGCGCCAGCAGCTTGGGACAGGGCGCCGATGGCTACACCTTC
CDR3 protein: CASSLGQGADGYTF

D gene: TRBD1
V gene: TRBV9
J gene: TRBJ1-3
clone size: .
CDR3 DNA: TGTGCCAGCAGCCGAACGGACAGGGGGCTTGGAAACACCATATATTTT
CDR3 protein: CASSRTDRGLGNTIYF

D gene: .
V gene: TRBV7-9
J gene: TRBJ2-1
clone size: .
CDR3 DNA: TGTGCCAGCAGCTCCCTGACAGGCTACAATGAGCAGTTCTTC
CDR3 protein: CASSSLTGYNEQFF

D gene: TRBD1
V gene: TRBV5-6
J gene: TRBJ1-1
clone size: once
CDR3 DNA: TGTGCCAGCAGCCTGACAGGGGGCCTCACTGAAGCTTTCTTT
CDR3 protein: CASSLTGGLTEAFF

D gene: .
V gene: TRBV18
J gene: TRBJ2-6
clone size: .
CDR3 DNA: TGTGCCAGTTCTCCCGTCGGGGGCCCCCTCACTGGGGCCAACGTCCTGACTTTC
CDR3 protein: CASSPVGGPLTGANVLTF

D gene: TRBD2
V gene: TRBV19
J gene: TRBJ2-2
clone size: few
CDR3 DNA: TGTGCCAGTAGTCCTCCGGGACTAGACACCGGGGAGCTGTTTTTT
CDR3 protein: CASSPPGLDTGELFF

D gene: .
V gene: TRBV3-1/TRBV3-2
J gene: TRBJ1-1
clone size: .
CDR3 DNA: TGTGCCAGCAGCCTCGGACAGTTCACTGAAGCTTTCTTT
CDR3 protein: CASSLGQFTEAFF

D gene: .
V gene: TRBV6-2/TRBV6-3
J gene: TRBJ1-5
clone size: few
CDR3 DNA: TGTGCCAGCAGTCTGAGCAATCAGCCCCAGCATTTT
CDR3 protein: CASSLSNQPQHF